This T cell receptor (beta chain) was documented in a study of CD8 T cells in Susac syndrome. RNA totalling about 0.5 to 1 ug underwent reverse transcription with random hexamers. TCRdb re-called the immunoSEQ multiplex PCR reads with MiXCR, one entry per CDR3 protein. This sample has some 300,000 distinct CDR3 sequences, with 75% to 85% found just once. Germline CDR1 is SEHNR and CDR2 is FQNEAQ (reference sequence). The trim removed 11 bases at V and 5 bases at J, leaving 15 bases unmatched. The CDR3 runs to 16 residues. The sample consisted of CD8+ T cells from PBMCs. The clonotype originates from a human donor with multiple sclerosis. This chain uses TRBV7-9 with TRBJ2-1; 10 bases map to TRBD2. CDR3 sequence: CAYITTGTSANNEQFF. The CDR3 coding sequence is TGTGCCTATATTACCACCGGGACTAGCGCAAACAATGAGCAGTTCTTC.